This entry lists 28 T cell receptor beta chains sequenced from one sample in a study of shared clonotypes between healthy human individuals (dated by TCRdb to 2020 to 2021). Receptor amplification or capture employed the immunoSEQ multiplex PCR assay. TCRdb stores this immuneACCESS table with in-frame sequences only. Part of the clones is absent; in the studies checked, under half of the shortfall reflects unresolved V genes, and no reason is known for the rest. The sample table lists 2 million to 2.5 million clones, 95% of them with a count of one. The ten largest clones capture roughly 0.13% of the sample. Sequencing used naive CD4+ T cells sorted from blood. Explained via the paper, the cell subset or site label denotes: CD45RA+ positively selected. The receptors come from a man younger than 35 in good health.

Turning to this clone: The same CDR3 also results from other DNA sequences found in this sample. The rearrangement uses TRBV7-2 and TRBJ1-4; D gene ambiguous. Germline-derived CDR1 and CDR2 are SGHTA and FQGNSA. The CDR3 sequence is 14 residues long. V shed 0 bases and J shed 8 bases, with 10 bases lying between them. CDR3 loop: CASSLAGMGEKLFF. The CDR3 coding sequence is TGTGCCAGCAGCTTAGCTGGGATGGGAGAAAAACTGTTTTTT.

The V and J genes are TRBV30 and TRBJ2-7; no clear D. Trimming cost V 1 base and J 4 bases, with 14 bases left between them. The CDR3 loop spans 14 amino acids. Germline-derived CDR1 and CDR2 are GTSNPN and SVGIG (reference sequence). CDR3 DNA sequence: TGTGCCTGGAGTGCGGGTCGAGAGAGATACGAGCAGTACTTC. It specifies CAWSAGRERYEQYF. Full variable domain (remainder filled in from reference TRBV30 and TRBJ2-7): SQTIHQWPATLVQPVGSPLSLECTVEGTSNPNLYWYRQAAGRGLQLLFYSVGIGQISSEVPQNLSASRPQDRQFILSSKKLLLSDSGFYLCAWSAGRERYEQYFGPGTRLTVT.

The chain uses TRBV19 and TRBJ1-3; the D is unclear. The length of the CDR3 is 15 residues. The ends were cut back, 8 bases at V and 2 bases at J, with 16 bases in the middle. From germline, CDR1 is LNHDA and CDR2 SQIVND (reference sequence). The CDR3, as DNA: TGTGCCAGTGGGTCTTCCTTCTTGGCTGGAAACACCATATATTTT. Translated, it gives CASGSSFLAGNTIYF.

V usage is TRBV7-8 and J usage is TRBJ2-7; the match to TRBD2 covers 13 bases. V trimming: 4 bases; J trimming: 0 bases; junction bases outside the gene matches: 6. The germline gives CDR1 SGHVS, CDR2 FQNEAQ. The CDR3 sequence is 17 residues long. The CDR3 region has the DNA TGTGCCAGCAGCTCGACTAGCGGGGGGCCACTCTCCTACGAGCAGTACTTC. Protein product: CASSSTSGGPLSYEQYF.

The chain is built from TRBV7-2 and TRBJ2-7; D possibly corresponds to TRBD1 (6 bases). Germline CDR1 reads SGHTA; CDR2 reads FQGNSA. The CDR3 loop spans 16 amino acids. Trimming pared 5 bases from V and 7 bases from J, leaving 24 bases between. This CDR3 is CASSGTTRTGTGEQYF. The DNA of the CDR3 is TGTGCCAGCAGCGGAACTACCCGTACAGGGACGGGTGAGCAGTACTTC.

CDR3 coding DNA: TGTGCCAGCAGCTCAGTGCCCCCAAGGGGTCCGAACTATGGCTACACCTTC. Its protein product is CASSSVPPRGPNYGYTF. The chain carries TRBV7-9 and TRBJ1-2; TRBD1 is a possible D gene (5 bases). The germline V gene encodes CDR1 SEHNR and CDR2 FQNEAQ (reference sequence). This CDR3 comprises 17 residues. The V gene lost 4 bases and the J gene lost 2 bases, with 20 bases spanning the gap.

The chain employs TRBV5-6 and TRBJ1-4, with 7 bases fitting TRBD1. Trimming removed 4 bases from V and 3 bases from J; junction bases left unmatched: 6. Germline CDR1 and CDR2: SGHDT and YYEEEE. There are 15 residues in the CDR3. The CDR3 loop reads CASSPRQGPNEKLFF. CDR3 bases: TGTGCCAGCAGCCCCCGACAGGGCCCTAATGAAAAACTGTTTTTT.

The rearrangement uses TRBV28 and TRBJ2-7, with 15 bases fitting TRBD2. Germline V lookup: CDR1 MDHEN, CDR2 SYDVKM. The junction had 11 bases not matched to a gene; V was cut back by 6 bases and J by 2 bases. CDR3 size: 18 residues. The CDR3 DNA reads TGTGCCAGCAGAAAAGCCGGGACTAGCGGGGGGAAAACCTACGAGCAGTACTTC. Amino acids: CASRKAGTSGGKTYEQYF.

The chain uses TRBV9 and TRBJ2-1, with TRBD2 matching over 7 bases. V lost 0 bases and J lost 8; bases outside the gene matches: 8. Germline lookup yields CDR1 SGDLS and CDR2 YYNGEE. This CDR3 is built from 15 residues. CDR3 loop: CASSVGLAKGDEQFF. The CDR3 coding sequence is TGTGCCAGCAGCGTAGGACTAGCTAAGGGCGATGAGCAGTTCTTC.

This clone was seen once. This chain joins TRBV7-2 and TRBJ2-5; 9 bases match TRBD1. The J call may be in error: the DNA end matches TRBJ2-7 better. Germline assignment: CDR1 SGHTA and CDR2 FQGNSA. The CDR3 loop spans 14 amino acids. DNA for the CDR3: TGTGCCAGCAGCCCGGACAGGGGAGGTTACGAGCAGTACTTC. Protein: CASSPDRGGYEQYF.

V usage is TRBV6-1 and J usage is TRBJ1-2, with a weak D call TRBD1 (5 bases). Germline CDR1 and CDR2: MNHNS and SASEGT. Trimming shortened V by 4 bases and J by 4 bases, and 7 bases separated the two germline ends. The CDR3 contains 12 residues. The CDR3 is CASSGDSYGYTF. The CDR3 DNA follows: TGTGCCAGCAGTGGAGACAGCTATGGCTACACCTTC.

The chain employs TRBV7-2 and TRBJ2-7; D not certain. The CDR3 totals 15 residues. The V gene's germline CDR1 is SGHTA and CDR2 FQGNSA. V gave up 4 bases and J gave up 7 bases, with 20 bases separating them. CDR3 sequence reads: CASSSTGAPTGEQYF. The CDR3 DNA sequence: TGTGCCAGCAGCTCGACTGGCGCACCTACTGGGGAGCAGTACTTC.

The chain joins TRBV11-2 to TRBJ2-4; possible D gene TRBD1, 5 bases. With 1 base removed from V and 6 bases from J, the gap between germline ends came to 16 bases. The germline gives CDR1 SGHAT, CDR2 FQNNGV. This CDR3 has 16 residues. This chain's CDR3 is CASSLGTGLQPNIQYF. CDR3 DNA sequence: TGTGCCAGCAGCTTAGGTACAGGCCTACAGCCAAACATTCAGTACTTC.

This clone was observed a handful of times. The J gene is TRBJ1-5, the V gene TRBV2; D is ambiguous. Germline V CDR1 and CDR2: SNHLY, FYNNEI. Deletions cut 5 bases from V and 1 base from J, with 9 bases between. There are 14 residues in the CDR3. CDR3: CASSSLGSNQPQHF. The CDR3 DNA reads TGTGCCAGCAGTTCCCTGGGGAGCAATCAGCCCCAGCATTTT.

This CDR3 is CSVVKLDGYTF. The CDR3 DNA is TGCAGCGTTGTAAAGTTGGATGGCTACACCTTC. This rearrangement joins TRBV29-1 to TRBJ1-2; D remains unclear. There are 11 residues in the CDR3. Trimming took off 4 bases at V and 6 bases at J, with 9 bases between the two ends. Germline assignment: CDR1 SQVTM and CDR2 ANQGSEA.

V gene TRBV7-2 combines with J gene TRBJ2-3; D is unresolved. The CDR3 length is 14 residues. Germline loops: CDR1 SGHTA, CDR2 FQGNSA. Between the trimmed V and J ends, which lost 1 base and 2 bases, there was a span of 7 bases. In DNA form, the CDR3 reads TGTGCCAGCAGCTTAGATGGAAACACAGATACGCAGTATTTT. Residues: CASSLDGNTDTQYF.

The rearrangement links TRBV9 to TRBJ2-3; 7 bases line up with TRBD2. Trimming at V came to 4 bases and at J to 2 bases, leaving 13 bases not matched to a gene. This CDR3 is built from 17 residues. CDR1 SGDLS and CDR2 YYNGEE come from the germline V gene. The CDR3 sequence: CASSLTPGGGITDTQYF. The DNA for the CDR3 is TGTGCCAGCAGCCTAACTCCGGGCGGGGGAATCACAGATACGCAGTATTTT.

This clone is a singleton in its sample. This chain links TRBV18 with TRBJ1-1; possible D gene TRBD1, 5 bases. Trimming took 3 bases from V and 1 from J, leaving 12 bases between them. The CDR3 sequence is 15 residues long. The germline CDR1 and CDR2 sequences are KGHSH and LQKENI. The CDR3 bases are TGTGCCAGCTCACCCGAACTGCAGGGGAACACTGAAGCTTTCTTT. Translated, it gives CASSPELQGNTEAFF.

The rearrangement joins TRBV2 to TRBJ1-1; D is ambiguous. The CDR3 runs to 12 residues. Germline values: CDR1 SNHLY, CDR2 FYNNEI. Between the trimmed V and J ends, which lost 8 bases and 4 bases, there was a span of 11 bases. The CDR3 DNA reads TGTGCCAGCGCCGACCTCCCCACTGAAGCTTTCTTT. Residues: CASADLPTEAFF.

Details on this clone: Distinct nucleotide sequences in the sample also encode this CDR3. The V call is TRBV30, the J call TRBJ1-5; weak D call: TRBD1 (6 bases). The V gene's germline CDR1 is GTSNPN and CDR2 SVGIG (reference sequence). The CDR3 contains 13 residues. V dropped 2 bases and J dropped 7 bases, with 12 bases sitting between them. The CDR3 loop reads CAWSTQGDQPQHF. In nucleotides, the CDR3 is TGTGCCTGGAGTACACAGGGAGACCAGCCCCAGCATTTT.

Worth noting for this clone: The same CDR3 is also encoded by other DNA sequences in this sample. CDR3 coding DNA: TGTGCCAGCAGCGTAGAGGGCCAGGGAACTGAAGCTTTCTTT. Amino acid sequence: CASSVEGQGTEAFF. The chain combines TRBV9 with TRBJ1-1, with a weak D call TRBD1 (5 bases). The length of the CDR3 is 14 residues. V dropped 0 bases and J dropped 5 bases, with 11 bases sitting between them. Germline V CDR1 and CDR2: SGDLS, YYNGEE.

The chain uses TRBV6-5 and TRBJ1-4; tentative D call: TRBD1 (5 bases). Germline CDR1 reads MNHEY; CDR2 reads SVGAGI. The V gene lost 0 bases and the J gene lost 8 bases, with 13 bases spanning the gap. The CDR3 covers 15 residues. The chain's CDR3 is CASSYSTVRGEKLFF. The CDR3 DNA follows: TGTGCCAGCAGTTACTCGACGGTCCGGGGGGAAAAACTGTTTTTT.

As regards this clone: Within the sample, other DNA sequences also encode this same CDR3. The chain couples TRBV2 to TRBJ2-6, with D possibly TRBD1 on 5 matching bases. This CDR3 has 15 residues. The germline CDR1 and CDR2 sequences are SNHLY and FYNNEI. Between the trimmed V and J ends, which lost 3 bases and 0 bases, there was a span of 6 bases. CDR3 sequence reads: CASSEQGSGANVLTF. The CDR3 DNA sequence: TGTGCCAGCAGTGAGCAGGGCTCTGGGGCCAACGTCCTGACTTTC. The full variable domain, rest sourced from reference TRBV2 and TRBJ2-6, is EPEVTQTPSHQVTQMGQEVILRCVPISNHLYFYWYRQILGQKVEFLVSFYNNEISEKSEIFDDQFSVERPDGSNFTLKIRSTKLEDSAMYFCASSEQGSGANVLTFGAGSRLTVL.

In the case of this clone: Distinct nucleotide sequences in the sample also encode this CDR3. V is TRBV6-5 and J is TRBJ2-3, with TRBD2 matching 14 bases. After removal of 5 bases from V and 4 bases from J, the junction contained 2 bases not matched to a gene. CDR1 MNHEY and CDR2 SVGAGI come from the germline V gene. The CDR3 is made up of 15 amino acids. The CDR3 nucleotides are TGTGCCAGCAGTCGACTAGCGGGGGGGCCAGATACGCAGTATTTT. It is translated as CASSRLAGGPDTQYF.

Turning to this clone: The sample has other DNA sequences that encode this CDR3 too. The chain joins TRBV25-1 to TRBJ2-3, with D tentatively TRBD2 (5 bases). From germline, CDR1 is MGHDK and CDR2 SYGVNS. This CDR3 has 14 amino acids. V dropped 4 bases and J dropped 4 bases, with 12 bases sitting between them. The CDR3 here is CASSGTRGADTQYF. DNA for the CDR3: TGTGCCAGCAGTGGGACTCGTGGGGCAGATACGCAGTATTTT.

This clone was seen only once. The CDR3 protein is CASSLGLREETQYF. For the CDR3, the DNA is TGTGCCAGCAGCTTGGGGCTCAGAGAAGAGACCCAGTACTTC. The gene calls are TRBV5-4 and TRBJ2-5; D ambiguous. The V gene's germline CDR1 is SGHNT and CDR2 YYREEE (reference sequence). The V end was cut by 0 bases, the J end by 3 bases, with 9 bases between. The CDR3 spans 14 residues.

The J gene is TRBJ2-2, the V gene TRBV10-3; D call uncertain. V was shortened by 2 bases and J by 2 bases, with 6 bases between the two germline ends. Germline V gene lookup returns CDR1 ENHRY and CDR2 SYGVKD. The CDR3 extends over 14 amino acids. The CDR3 is CAISENVNTGELFF. The CDR3 DNA sequence: TGTGCCATCAGTGAGAATGTAAACACCGGGGAGCTGTTTTTT.

The chain couples TRBV12-5 to TRBJ2-7, with 8 nucleotides matching TRBD1. V was clipped by 2 bases and J by 6 bases; unmatched bases: 6. The CDR3 contains 14 residues. The V gene's germline CDR1 is LGHNT and CDR2 FRNRAP. In DNA, the CDR3 is TGTGCTAGTGGTTTGAACCGACAGGGGTTCGAGCAGTACTTC. Protein: CASGLNRQGFEQYF.